This T cell receptor (beta chain) was sequenced during a study of read filtering for tumor transcriptome and immune sequencing. The length of the CDR3 is 14 residues. CDR1 is MNHNS and CDR2 is SASEGT in the germline V gene. V shed 2 bases and J shed 2 bases, with 8 bases lying between them. This clonotype was counted ten times or more. The library was built from approximately 400 ng RNA with molecular barcoded adaptors for alpha/delta and beta/gamma chains. TCRdb processed the reads anew with MiXCR; each CDR3 protein has one entry. The sample includes tens of thousands of distinct CDR3 sequences, 13% to 15% of them seen just once.

This chain links TRBV6-1 with TRBJ2-3; D is uncertain. The sequence was obtained from a donor aged 40 or older with multiple myeloma. The sequenced material came from a population of CD138-negative cells sorted from bone marrow. The CDR3 loop reads CASSEFGLTDTQYF. For the CDR3, the DNA is TGTGCCAGCAGTGAATTTGGTCTCACAGATACGCAGTATTTT.